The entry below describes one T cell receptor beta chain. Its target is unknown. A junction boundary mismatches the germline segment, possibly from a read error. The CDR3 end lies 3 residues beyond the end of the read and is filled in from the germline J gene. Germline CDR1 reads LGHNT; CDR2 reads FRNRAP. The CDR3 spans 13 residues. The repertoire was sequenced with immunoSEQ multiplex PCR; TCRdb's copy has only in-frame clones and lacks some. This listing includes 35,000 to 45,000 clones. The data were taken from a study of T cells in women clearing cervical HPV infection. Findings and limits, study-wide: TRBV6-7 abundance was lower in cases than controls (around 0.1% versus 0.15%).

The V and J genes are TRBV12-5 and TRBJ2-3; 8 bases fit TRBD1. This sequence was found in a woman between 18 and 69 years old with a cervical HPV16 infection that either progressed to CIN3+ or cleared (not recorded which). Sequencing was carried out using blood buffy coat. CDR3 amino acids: CASGSGGAETQYF. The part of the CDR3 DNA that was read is TGTGCTAGTGGTTCAGGGGGCGCAGAGACG.